The 19 T cell receptor beta chains below all came from one sample that was sequenced in a study of T cells in Graves' hyperthyroidism and ophthalmopathy. TCR beta CDR3 regions were amplified from RNA. During a first-round RT-PCR of the TCR CDR3, the HTBI primer set was used. Each CDR3 protein gets one entry after TCRdb re-called the multiplex PCR reads with MiXCR. The repertoire has approximately 330,000 distinct CDR3 sequences, roughly an eighth of them found once; the top ten carry 34%. Sequences were obtained from blood. The receptors here all came from a middle-aged woman with Graves' ophthalmopathy.

This clonotype has a count of ten or more. This chain connects TRBV11-2 to TRBJ1-2, with TRBD1 identical over 8 bases. The CDR3 has 13 amino acids. Trimming removed 5 bases from V and 8 bases from J; junction bases left unmatched: 7. CDR1 SGHAT and CDR2 FQNNGV come from the germline V gene. This CDR3 reads CASSPTGERGYTF. For the CDR3, the DNA is TGTGCCAGCAGCCCGACAGGGGAACGGGGCTACACCTTC.

This sequence joins TRBV7-9 and TRBJ2-7, with 9 bases fitting TRBD1. CDR1 and CDR2 (germline): SEHNR, FQNEAQ (reference sequence). V shed 7 bases and J 4 bases; nucleotides not matched to a gene: 8. This CDR3 is built from 14 residues. For the CDR3, the DNA is TGTGCCAGCACCACCCCCGGGACAGGGTACGAGCAGTACTTC. Its translation is CASTTPGTGYEQYF.

There are many counts of this clonotype. The DNA of the CDR3 is TGTGCCATCAGGGCCGATGTGGCTAGCGGGAGGTACGAGCAGTACTTC. It encodes CAIRADVASGRYEQYF. V gene TRBV10-3 combines with J gene TRBJ2-7, with 11 nucleotides matching TRBD2. Germline values: CDR1 ENHRY, CDR2 SYGVKD. The CDR3 sequence is 16 residues long. V shed 6 bases and J 4 bases; nucleotides not matched to a gene: 11.

In this sample, this clonotype turned up a few times. The chain couples TRBV20-1 to TRBJ2-3, with 10 bases aligning to TRBD1. J lost 2 bases, V lost 5 bases, and 4 bases had no gene match. Germline assignment: CDR1 DFQATT and CDR2 SNEGSKA (reference sequence). CDR3 length equals 14 residues. CDR3 nucleotide sequence: TGCAGTGCTCGGGACAGGGGATACACAGATACGCAGTATTTT. Protein sequence: CSARDRGYTDTQYF.

This chain uses TRBV7-8 with TRBJ1-1; the D is unclear. Germline V gene lookup returns CDR1 SGHVS and CDR2 FQNEAQ. The V end was cut by 7 bases, the J end by 3 bases, with 12 bases between. This CDR3 region has 13 residues. CDR3: CASNSREDTEAFF. The CDR3 DNA follows: TGTGCCAGCAACTCGAGGGAGGACACTGAAGCTTTCTTT.

The chain uses TRBV20-1 and TRBJ1-2; D perhaps matches TRBD1 (5 bases). The CDR3 contains 13 residues. The germline gives CDR1 DFQATT, CDR2 SNEGSKA (reference sequence). Trimming took 6 bases from V and 3 from J, leaving 14 bases between them. CDR3 residues: CSASGQADYGYTF. The CDR3 DNA follows: TGCAGTGCCAGTGGACAAGCGGACTATGGCTACACCTTC.

In this sample, this clonotype turned up many times. The rearrangement uses TRBV20-1 and TRBJ1-3; 7 bases are a match to TRBD1. V gave up 3 bases and J gave up 8 bases; unmatched junction bases: 4. This CDR3 has 12 residues. Germline CDR1 DFQATT, CDR2 SNEGSKA (reference sequence). In DNA, the CDR3 is TGCAGTGCTAGGCCCAGGGGGGACACCATATATTTT. It yields the protein CSARPRGDTIYF.

The V call is TRBV10-2, the J call TRBJ2-3, with D perhaps matching TRBD2 (5 bases). CDR1 WSHSY and CDR2 SAAADI come from the germline V gene. Trimming left V 6 bases short and J 9 bases short, with 16 bases between. The CDR3 extends over 13 amino acids. CDR3 amino acids: CASSKIHGETQYF. For the CDR3, the DNA is TGCGCCAGCAGCAAGATTCACGGGGAGACGCAGTATTTT.

This clonotype was recorded a few times. The chain uses TRBV5-5 and TRBJ1-6; 8 nucleotides align to TRBD1. From germline, CDR1 is SGHKS and CDR2 YYEKEE (reference sequence). V shed 4 bases and J 6 bases; nucleotides not matched to a gene: 12. The CDR3 sequence is 17 residues long. CDR3 sequence (DNA): TGTGCCAGCAGCGTCCTGGACAGGGAGAGGGCTAATTCACCCCTCCACTTT. Amino acid sequence: CASSVLDRERANSPLHF.

The chain is built from TRBV20-1 and TRBJ2-2; no reliable D call. Trimming stripped 0 bases from V and 2 bases from J, with 10 bases between. The length of the CDR3 is 15 residues. The germline gives CDR1 DFQATT, CDR2 SNEGSKA (reference sequence). CDR3 in DNA: TGCAGTGCTAGAGAGGCCAGGTTAAACACCGGGGAGCTGTTTTTT. Translated: CSAREARLNTGELFF.

Many counts were recorded for this clonotype. An end of the junction does not agree with germline; a read error may underlie this. This rearrangement joins TRBV12-3 or TRBV12-4 to TRBJ1-1; 8 bases align to TRBD1. The CDR3 is 14 residues long. CDR3: CASGFLQGATEAFF. CDR3 in DNA: TGTGCCAGCGGTTTTTTGCAGGGGGCGACTGAAGCTTTCTTT.

This rearrangement joins TRBV20-1 to TRBJ2-7; no clear D. The V gene's germline CDR1 is DFQATT and CDR2 SNEGSKA (reference sequence). The V end was cut by 6 bases, the J end by 2 bases, with 11 bases between. CDR3 length: 12 residues. Here the CDR3 reads CSARTYTYEQYF. In DNA form, the CDR3 reads TGCAGTGCCCGGACGTACACCTACGAGCAGTACTTC.

A few counts support this clonotype. The genes are TRBV20-1 and TRBJ1-1; perhaps TRBD1 as D (6 bases). V lost 6 bases to trimming and J lost 1 base, with 12 bases between them. This CDR3 region has 13 residues. CDR1 and CDR2 from the germline V gene are DFQATT and SNEGSKA (reference sequence). In nucleotides, the CDR3 is TGCAGTGCCGGTGGACAGACGAACACTGAAGCTTTCTTT. Translated, it gives CSAGGQTNTEAFF.

Many counts were recorded for this clonotype. In DNA form, the CDR3 reads TGCAGTGCTAGCCCCCTGGACAGGGGTGTTTACGAGCAGTACTTC. Residues: CSASPLDRGVYEQYF. This rearrangement joins TRBV20-1 to TRBJ2-7; 9 positions agree with TRBD1. Germline V gene sequence: CDR1 DFQATT, CDR2 SNEGSKA (reference sequence). With V trimmed by 3 bases and J by 4 bases, 10 bases remained unmatched. CDR3 length: 15 amino acids.

This chain uses TRBV6-1 with TRBJ2-2, with D possibly being TRBD1 (5 bases). This CDR3 comprises 15 residues. Germline V gene sequence: CDR1 MNHNS, CDR2 SASEGT. Trimming shortened V by 10 bases and J by 0 bases, and 15 bases separated the two germline ends. The CDR3 region is CATRRRGSNTGELFF. As DNA, the CDR3 is TGTGCCACCCGCCGAAGGGGCTCGAACACCGGGGAGCTGTTTTTT.

This clonotype came up many times. V is TRBV5-1 and J is TRBJ1-1; TRBD1 matches 7 bases. With V trimmed by 9 bases and J by 4 bases, 18 bases remained unmatched. The V gene's germline CDR1 is SGHRS and CDR2 YFSETQ. This CDR3 contains 16 residues. CDR3 nucleotides: TGCGCCACCCGGAGAACCTACAGGGGAGGAAGCACTGAAGCTTTCTTT. This gives the protein CATRRTYRGGSTEAFF.

This clonotype occurred many times. The J gene is TRBJ1-3, the V gene TRBV11-2, with 9 positions matching TRBD1. With 4 bases clipped from V and 3 bases from J, the junction kept 7 bases outside the gene matches. Germline lookup yields CDR1 SGHAT and CDR2 FQNNGV. The CDR3 sequence is 16 residues long. The CDR3, as DNA: TGTGCCAGCAGCTCCAGCCGGGGACAGGGTGGAAACACCATATATTTT. Translation: CASSSSRGQGGNTIYF.

This clonotype showed up many times. V is TRBV6-2 or TRBV6-3 and J is TRBJ2-2; D is ambiguous. Trimming left V 6 bases short and J 6 bases short, with 17 bases between. CDR1 is MNHEY, CDR2 SVGEGT, per germline. This CDR3 spans 15 amino acids. The CDR3 here is CASRPDPAKPGELFF. In nucleotides, the CDR3 is TGTGCCAGCAGGCCCGACCCCGCGAAGCCCGGGGAGCTGTTTTTT.

This chain's CDR3 is CSARLWLAGQDTQYF. In DNA, the CDR3 is TGCAGTGCTAGGCTATGGCTAGCGGGGCAAGATACGCAGTATTTT. The genes are TRBV20-1 and TRBJ2-3; 9 bases agree with TRBD2. The CDR3 totals 15 residues. The V gene's germline CDR1 is DFQATT and CDR2 SNEGSKA (reference sequence). With 3 bases clipped from V and 5 bases from J, the junction kept 9 bases outside the gene matches.